This T cell receptor (beta chain) comes out of a study of T cells expressing NK-cell markers. On the study more broadly: Beta-chain profiling covered CD3+CD56+NKG2C+, CD3+CD56+NKG2C- and CD3+CD56-NKG2C+ sorted subsets. In the group of eight sequenced donors, seven were HCMV-seropositive and one was seronegative. Study-wide results and caveats: In roughly 6 donors, dominant CD3+CD56+NKG2C+ clones formed about 1.0-7.0% of CD8+ cells.

With UMIs, 5'RACE template switching was used to make TCR beta cDNA. With the 5' RACE reads reprocessed, TCRdb shows one record per CDR3 protein and no DNA. Its listing shows approximately 170,000 distinct CDR3 sequences. Turning to this clonotype: Its antigen is unidentified.

Per germline, CDR1 SGHAT and CDR2 FQNNGV. The CDR3 extends over 13 amino acids. The TCR sequence derives from a man aged 18-75 years in good health. The chain combines TRBV11-2 with TRBJ2-1. Material for sequencing was blood T cells: a sorted CD56 or NKG2C T cell subset, CD4+ or CD8+ T cells, or bulk PBMC T cells (not recorded which). CDR3 sequence reads: CASKSGLDREQFF. The whole variable domain, remainder taken from reference TRBV11-2 and TRBJ2-1, is EAGVAQSPRYKIIEKRQSVAFWCNPISGHATLYWYQQILGQGPKLLIQFQNNGVVDDSQLPKDRFSAERLKGVDSTLKIQPAKLEDSAVYLCASKSGLDREQFFGPGTRLTVL.